The present entry profiles one T cell receptor (beta chain) with its context. Its cognate antigen is unknown. This sample is drawn from a study of T cell responses to AZD1222 COVID-19 vaccine. The V gene's germline CDR1 is SGHKS and CDR2 YYEKEE (reference sequence). Trimming cost V 1 base and J 0 bases, with 8 bases left between them. The CDR3 is made up of 16 amino acids. Study outcomes and limitations: Across spike, vaccine-associated CD4 TCRs were found, dominant at 160-218 and 743-854. The breadth and depth of Spike-specific TCRs increased once two AZD1222 doses had been given.

Only in-frame clones appear in the TCRdb table, and some are missing; sequencing was by immunoSEQ multiplex PCR. The table has 80,000 to 100,000 clones, about 82% seen once. The material was peripheral blood, obtained 28 days after the second AZD1222 dose. The receptor was derived from an adult who received the AZD1222 COVID-19 vaccine. This rearrangement joins TRBV5-5 to TRBJ1-6; D call uncertain. CDR3 residues: CASSLRVSSYNSPLHF. The CDR3 DNA sequence: TGTGCCAGCAGCTTGCGCGTGAGCTCCTATAATTCACCCCTCCACTTT.